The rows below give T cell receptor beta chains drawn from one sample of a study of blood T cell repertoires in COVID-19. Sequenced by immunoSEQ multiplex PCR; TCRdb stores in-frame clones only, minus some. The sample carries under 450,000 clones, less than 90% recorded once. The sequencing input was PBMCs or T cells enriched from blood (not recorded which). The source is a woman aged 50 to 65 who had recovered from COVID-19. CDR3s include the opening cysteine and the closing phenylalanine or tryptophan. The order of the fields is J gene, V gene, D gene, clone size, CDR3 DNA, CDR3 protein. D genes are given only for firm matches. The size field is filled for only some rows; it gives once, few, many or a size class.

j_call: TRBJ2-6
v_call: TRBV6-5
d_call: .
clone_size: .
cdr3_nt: TGTGCCAGCAGTTCAGGATTACCATACGTCCTGACTTTC
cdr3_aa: CASSSGLPYVLTF

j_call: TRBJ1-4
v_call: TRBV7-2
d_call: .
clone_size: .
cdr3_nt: TGTGCCAGCAGCTTACCCGCAACAGGGATAGAAAAACTGTTTTTT
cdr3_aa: CASSLPATGIEKLFF

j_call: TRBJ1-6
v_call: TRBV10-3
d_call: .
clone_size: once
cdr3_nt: TGTGCCATCAGTGAACGACAGGCGAGTTCACCCCTCCACTTT
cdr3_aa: CAISERQASSPLHF

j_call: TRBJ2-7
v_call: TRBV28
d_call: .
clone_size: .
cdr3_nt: TGTGCCAGCAGTTCCGCCGGGACACCGCGGGAGCAGTACTTC
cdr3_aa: CASSSAGTPREQYF

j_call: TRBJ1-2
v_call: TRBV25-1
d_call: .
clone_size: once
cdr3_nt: TGTGCCAGCAGTGAATTCACAGGGTTTAGGAGCTACACCTTC
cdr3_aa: CASSEFTGFRSYTF

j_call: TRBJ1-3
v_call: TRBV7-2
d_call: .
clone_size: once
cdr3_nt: TGTGCCAGCAGCGACCATCAGGGAACTGGAAACACCATATATTTT
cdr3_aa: CASSDHQGTGNTIYF

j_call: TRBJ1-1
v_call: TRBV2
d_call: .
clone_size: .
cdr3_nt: TGTGCCAGCAGTGAAGGAAGTCAGAAAGCTGAAGCTTTCTTT
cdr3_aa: CASSEGSQKAEAFF

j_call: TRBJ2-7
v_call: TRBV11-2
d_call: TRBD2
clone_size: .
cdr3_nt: TGTGCCAGCAGCTTCGGGACTAGCGGGTACTACGAGCAGTACTTC
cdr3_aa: CASSFGTSGYYEQYF

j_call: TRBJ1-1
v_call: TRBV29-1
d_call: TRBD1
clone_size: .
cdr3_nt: TGCAGCGTTGCTTTGGACAGGCTCCAAGCTTTCTTT
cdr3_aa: CSVALDRLQAFF

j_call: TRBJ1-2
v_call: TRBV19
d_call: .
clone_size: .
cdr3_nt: TGTGCCAGTAGTAGGGGAGGGGGGATTGGCTATGGCTACACCTTC
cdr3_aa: CASSRGGGIGYGYTF

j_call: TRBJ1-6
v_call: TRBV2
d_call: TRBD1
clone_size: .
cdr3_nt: TGTGCCAGCAGAATTCAACAGGGGGCTTGGAATTCACCCCTCCACTTT
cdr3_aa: CASRIQQGAWNSPLHF

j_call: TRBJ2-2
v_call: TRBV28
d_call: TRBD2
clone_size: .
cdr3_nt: TGTGCCAGCAGTTTGGGTAGCGGGAGGTTTAACACCGGGGAGCTGTTTTTT
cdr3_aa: CASSLGSGRFNTGELFF

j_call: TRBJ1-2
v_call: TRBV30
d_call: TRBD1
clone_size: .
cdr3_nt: TGTGCCTGGAGCCGGACAGGGAGATCCTATGGCTACACCTTC
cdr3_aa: CAWSRTGRSYGYTF

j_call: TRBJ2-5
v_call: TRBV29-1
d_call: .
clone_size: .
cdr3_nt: TGCAGCGTTGGGGACACCCAGCAAGAGACCCAGTACTTC
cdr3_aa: CSVGDTQQETQYF

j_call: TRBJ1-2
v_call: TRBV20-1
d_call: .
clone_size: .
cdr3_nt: TGCAGTGCTCTATATGGCTACACCTTC
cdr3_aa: CSALYGYTF

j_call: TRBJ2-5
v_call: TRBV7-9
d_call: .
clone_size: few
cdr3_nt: TGTGCCAGCAGCCCTCGGGAGACCCAGTACTTC
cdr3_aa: CASSPRETQYF

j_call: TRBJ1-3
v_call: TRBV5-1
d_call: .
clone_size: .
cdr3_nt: TGCGCCAGCAGCTTACCGACAGACTCTGGAAACACCATATATTTT
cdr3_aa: CASSLPTDSGNTIYF